The TCR beta chain under discussion was sequenced for a study of CD8 T cells in cerebrospinal fluid in Alzheimer's disease (dated by TCRdb to between 2020 and 2021). In the study overall: The study used two single-cell methods, plate-based nested PCR sequencing and droplet-based sequencing, to evaluate clonal expansion of CSF T cells. Whether clonally expanded T cells were present in cerebrospinal fluid from healthy elderly individuals and from patients with neurodegenerative disease was tested. The droplet-based CSF comparison of patients and controls included about nine healthy controls (just under 11,000 cells) and about nine patients with MCI or Alzheimer's disease (approximately 10,000 cells). A total of about 23 samples were covered by the CSF gene-expression analysis, in which Parkinson's disease patients were included. Points the paper makes about the study in general: The authors cautioned that detecting EBV-specific TCRs in CSF does not establish a causal link between EBV and Alzheimer's disease. The largest CSF clone made up a higher percentage of TCRs in patients with MCI or Alzheimer's disease than in controls. The EBV-specific clones were neither the most highly expanded clones nor enriched among patients. In pooled data, a highly expanded clone (at least 3% of TCRs) was found in 1 of 10 healthy subjects versus 4 of 6 Alzheimer's patients. The overall clonality comparison included only samples with detectable clones (approximately 11 healthy, 5 MCI, 5 AD, 6 PD).

Acute infectious disease was absent in all participants, and all participants were in good physical condition. Biomarkers including neurofilament, amyloid-beta and tau were used to confirm neurodegeneration in the patients. Live CSF cells for droplet-based sequencing were sorted with a live/dead marker. CSF was obtained by lumbar puncture, and immune cells were pelleted by centrifugation at 300g. CSF samples were checked for red blood cells, and any sample contaminated with blood was excluded. CSF cells were cryopreserved by placing the cells in freezing medium, freezing the cells overnight at -80 degrees C, and then storing the cells in liquid nitrogen. Before analysis, CSF samples were kept in storage for less than six months. By frequency, this clonotype is medium-sized (0.01 to 0.1%), with no count recorded. The antigen it binds to is not known. Library creation used 10x single-cell sequencing. Profiling of CSF cells was done with 10X Genomics single-cell V(D)J and 5' gene-expression libraries. An Illumina NextSeq550 was used to sequence the CSF single-cell TCR libraries. The original pipeline was this. V(D)J reads were aligned to the vdj-GRCh38 alts ensemble 2.0.0 reference and were analysed with the Cell Ranger vdj pipeline. A clonotype was defined as a group of cell barcodes sharing the same set of productive CDR3 nucleotide sequences. To link clonality with transcriptional profiles, clonotype information was incorporated into Seurat v3.0 gene-expression metadata. Any CSF cell with more than 1,800 genes, more than 7,500 UMIs or more than 10% mitochondrial reads was excluded. To identify TCRs with known antigen specificity, CDR3-beta sequences were compared against VDJdb. Clone sharing was examined by network analysis using the R package qgraph, in which only TCRs with complete alpha and beta chains were included. Reprocessed by TCRdb, the reads give a single entry per CDR3 protein sequence, without DNA. TCRdb, rather than the study authors, made the V and J calls. The record for this sample contains more than 1,500 distinct CDR3 sequences. Jointly, the top ten make up about 9.1% of the sample.

Sequences were obtained from cerebrospinal fluid. This receptor was taken from a human donor with mild cognitive impairment.

The encoded CDR3 is CASRIAGLASYNEQFF. The chain uses TRBV27 and TRBJ2-1; the D call of TRBD2 rests on TCRdb alone, since no DNA is present to check it. From the germline V gene (reference sequence), CDR1 is MNHEY and CDR2 is SMNVEV. From the cysteine through the phenylalanine, the CDR3 covers 16 amino acids. DNA is not recorded here.